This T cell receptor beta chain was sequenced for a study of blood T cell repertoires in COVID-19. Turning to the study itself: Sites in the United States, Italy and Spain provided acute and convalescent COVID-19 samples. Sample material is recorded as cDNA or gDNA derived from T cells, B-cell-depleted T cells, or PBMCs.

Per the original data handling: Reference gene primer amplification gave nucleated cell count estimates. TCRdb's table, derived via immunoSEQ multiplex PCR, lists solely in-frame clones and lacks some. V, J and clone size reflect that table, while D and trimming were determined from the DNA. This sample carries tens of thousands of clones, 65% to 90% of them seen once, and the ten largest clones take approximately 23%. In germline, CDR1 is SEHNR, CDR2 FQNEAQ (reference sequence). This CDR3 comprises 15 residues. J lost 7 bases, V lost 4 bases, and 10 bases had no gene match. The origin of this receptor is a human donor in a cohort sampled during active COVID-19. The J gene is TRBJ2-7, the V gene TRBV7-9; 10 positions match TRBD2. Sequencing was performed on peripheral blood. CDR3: CASSSSLAGEREQYF. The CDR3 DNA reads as TGTGCCAGCAGCTCCTCCCTAGCGGGAGAAAGAGAGCAGTACTTC.